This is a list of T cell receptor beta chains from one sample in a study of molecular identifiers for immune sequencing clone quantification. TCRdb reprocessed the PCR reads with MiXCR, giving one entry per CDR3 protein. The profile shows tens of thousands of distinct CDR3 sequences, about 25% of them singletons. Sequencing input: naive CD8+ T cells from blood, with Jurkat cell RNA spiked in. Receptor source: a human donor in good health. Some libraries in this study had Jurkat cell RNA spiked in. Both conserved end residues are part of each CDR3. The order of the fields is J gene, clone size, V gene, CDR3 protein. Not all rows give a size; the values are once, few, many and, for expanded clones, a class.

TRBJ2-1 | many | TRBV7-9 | CASSLVSNEQFF
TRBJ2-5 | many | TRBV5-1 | CASTSGGGGQETQYF
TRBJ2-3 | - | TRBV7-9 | CASSLGGTGSFPQYF
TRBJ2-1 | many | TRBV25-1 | CASSVGNEQFF
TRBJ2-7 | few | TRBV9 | CASSVGASGNLYEQYF
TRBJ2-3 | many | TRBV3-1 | CASSQDSRELNTQYF
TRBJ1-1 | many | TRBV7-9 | CASSLAVGMNTEAFF
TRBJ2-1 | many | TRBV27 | CASYRGAKYNEQFF
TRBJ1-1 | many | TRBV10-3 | CAISEVGVNTEAFF
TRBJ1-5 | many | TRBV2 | CASRPDRSYSNQPQHF
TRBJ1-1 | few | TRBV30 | CAWSLGDAEAFF
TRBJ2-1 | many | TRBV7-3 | CASSPGLHYNEQFF
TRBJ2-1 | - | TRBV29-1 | CSVEGQGAYNEQFF
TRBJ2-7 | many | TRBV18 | CASSPPGQGNEQYF
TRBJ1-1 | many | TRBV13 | CASSPPGVVTEAFF
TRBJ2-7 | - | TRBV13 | CASSSGGPCEQCF
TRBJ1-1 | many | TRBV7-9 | CASSLWTTEAFF
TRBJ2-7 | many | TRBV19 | CASSTTGSNYEQYF
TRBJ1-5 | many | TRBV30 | CAWSVGGDQPQHF
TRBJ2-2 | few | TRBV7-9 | CASSSPPGLAGYNTGELFF
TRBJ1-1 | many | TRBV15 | CATSRGGGPVTEAFF
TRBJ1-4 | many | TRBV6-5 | CASSSGTVNEKLFF
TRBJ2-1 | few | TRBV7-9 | CASSYIQGETYNEQFF
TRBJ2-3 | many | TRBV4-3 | CASSHTPRLGTDTQYF
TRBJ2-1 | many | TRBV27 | CASSAGTKIYNEQFF
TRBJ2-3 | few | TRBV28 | CASSDTPGTAADTQYF
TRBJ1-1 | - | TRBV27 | CASSYQGGLGNTEAFF
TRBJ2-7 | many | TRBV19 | CASSIGTGPTYEQYF
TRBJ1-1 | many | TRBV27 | CASSLQGVNTEAFF
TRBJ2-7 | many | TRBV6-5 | CASSYYGDRAGYEQYF
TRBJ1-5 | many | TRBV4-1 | CASSQDPQGGQPQHF
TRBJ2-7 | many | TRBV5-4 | CASSVGTSQKYF
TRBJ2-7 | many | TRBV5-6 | CASSLGPQGGYEQYF
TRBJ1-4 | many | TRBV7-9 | CASSLPFGANEKLFF
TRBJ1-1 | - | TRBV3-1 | CASSITGVWTEAFF
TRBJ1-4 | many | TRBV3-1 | CASSQESDEKLFF
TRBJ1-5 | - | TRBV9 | CASSVEGGGNQPQHF
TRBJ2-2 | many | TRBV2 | CASSPSRDTNTGELFF
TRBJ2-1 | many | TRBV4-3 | CASSQERGSSYNEQFF
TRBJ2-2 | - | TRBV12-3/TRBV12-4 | CASSFSGLRPRLVTNTGELYF
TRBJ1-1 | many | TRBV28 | CASSLYSGSMNTEAFF
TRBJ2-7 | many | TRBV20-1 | CSAADMDSYEQYF
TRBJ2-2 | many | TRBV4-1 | CASSPLLAGVGGELFF
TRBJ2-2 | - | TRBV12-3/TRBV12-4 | CASRSWTGTNTGELLF
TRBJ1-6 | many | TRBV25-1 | CASSELDAEYNSPLHF
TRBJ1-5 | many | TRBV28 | CASRWTGSQPQHF
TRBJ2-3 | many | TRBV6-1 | CASSEVSSAYTDTQYF
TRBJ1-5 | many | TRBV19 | CASSIAGYSNQPQHF
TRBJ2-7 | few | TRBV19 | CASSIGLGYINEQYF
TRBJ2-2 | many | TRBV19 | CASSITSKGTGELFF
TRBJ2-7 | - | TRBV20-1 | CSARVGAPSNRNYYEQYF
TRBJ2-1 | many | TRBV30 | CAWGPGVFSYNEQFF
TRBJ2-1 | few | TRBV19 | CASSIEDNSYNEQFF
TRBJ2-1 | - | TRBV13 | CASSLDFNEQFF
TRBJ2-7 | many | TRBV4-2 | CASSHAGTSEEQYF
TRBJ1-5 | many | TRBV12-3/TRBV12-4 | CASSLERITGQPQHF
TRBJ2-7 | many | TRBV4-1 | CASSQGRGTSYEQYF
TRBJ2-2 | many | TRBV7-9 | CASSALRGANTGELFF
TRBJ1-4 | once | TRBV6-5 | CASSPIYGGTNGKVFF